What follows are 6 T cell receptor beta chains derived from one specimen sequenced in a study of CD8 T cells in Susac syndrome. With random hexamers, roughly 0.45 to 1 ug RNA was reverse transcribed. TCRdb re-called the immunoSEQ multiplex PCR reads with MiXCR, one entry per CDR3 protein. The table has about 130,000 distinct CDR3 sequences, 95% seen once; the top ten hold approximately 0.18%. Sequenced material: CD8+ T cells from PBMCs. The receptors originated from a human donor with Susac syndrome.

The chain uses TRBV5-5 and TRBJ2-7, with TRBD2 matching over 12 bases. Trimming removed 4 bases from V and 0 bases from J; junction bases left unmatched: 2. This CDR3 has 15 residues. Germline V gene data show CDR1 as SGHKS and CDR2 as YYEKEE (reference sequence). The CDR3 reads CASSKTSGSSYEQYF. The CDR3 DNA sequence: TGTGCCAGCAGCAAGACTAGCGGGAGCTCCTACGAGCAGTACTTC.

The V gene is TRBV12-5, the J gene TRBJ2-1; 11 bases match TRBD1. This CDR3 spans 14 amino acids. Germline lookup yields CDR1 LGHNT and CDR2 FRNRAP. With V trimmed by 1 base and J by 8 bases, 1 base remained unmatched. The CDR3 here is CASGLGTGGDEQFF. CDR3 nucleotide sequence: TGTGCTAGTGGTTTGGGGACAGGGGGCGATGAGCAGTTCTTC. Looking up the rest from reference TRBV12-5 and TRBJ2-1 gives the full variable domain: DARVTQTPRHKVTEMGQEVTMRCQPILGHNTVFWYRQTMMQGLELLAYFRNRAPLDDSGMPKDRFSAEMPDATLATLKIQPSEPRDSAVYFCASGLGTGGDEQFFGPGTRLTVL.

In this sample, this clonotype turned up once. This chain's CDR3 is CSVEDGTVLYGYTF. DNA of the CDR3: TGCAGCGTTGAAGATGGGACAGTCCTCTATGGCTACACCTTC. V and J are TRBV29-1 and TRBJ1-2; the match to TRBD1 covers 7 bases. The CDR3 covers 14 residues. The V and J ends lost 0 bases and 4 bases, in that order; junction bases with no gene match: 5. Germline lookup yields CDR1 SQVTM and CDR2 ANQGSEA.

The V call is TRBV20-1, the J call TRBJ1-1, with D hard to call. V lost 6 bases and J 0 bases, leaving 8 bases between the germline ends. Germline-derived CDR1 and CDR2 are DFQATT and SNEGSKA (reference sequence). The length of the CDR3 is 12 residues. For the CDR3, the DNA is TGCAGTGCCCTATATCTGAACACTGAAGCTTTCTTT. Translation gives CSALYLNTEAFF.

The V call is TRBV6-6, the J call TRBJ1-1; TRBD1 aligns across 7 bases. CDR1 MNHNY and CDR2 SVGAGI come from the germline V gene (reference sequence). This CDR3 has 15 residues. V lost 5 bases and J lost 6; bases outside the gene matches: 12. This CDR3 is CASSPIQGRVAEAFF. In DNA form, the CDR3 reads TGTGCCAGCAGTCCTATACAGGGGAGAGTAGCTGAAGCTTTCTTT.

The genes are TRBV27 and TRBJ2-7; TRBD2 matches at 14 bases. V shed 3 bases, J shed 0 bases, and the junction held 1 base outside the gene matches. Germline V gene sequence: CDR1 MNHEY, CDR2 SMNVEV (reference sequence). This CDR3 contains 16 residues. CDR3 sequence reads: CASSLGTSGSSYEQYF. The CDR3 DNA reads TGTGCCAGCAGTTTGGGGACTAGCGGGAGCTCCTACGAGCAGTACTTC.